The rows below give T cell receptor beta chains drawn from one sample of a study of CD8+ T cells in alopecia areata. Only in-frame clones appear in the TCRdb table, and some are missing; sequencing was by immunoSEQ multiplex PCR. The table has more than 90,000 clones, roughly three fifths seen once. Sequencing used CD8+ T cells sorted from blood, obtained at week 4, from a patient treated with tofacitinib. These receptors all come from a human donor with alopecia areata. Each CDR3 is given with its conserved first and last residue. D genes are given only for firm matches. Not every row has a clone size; where given, it reads once, few, many or a size class.

D gene: -; J gene: TRBJ1-6; V gene: TRBV25-1; clone size: -; CDR3 protein: CASSDPVSYNSPLHF; CDR3 DNA: TGTGCCAGCAGTGACCCCGTAAGCTATAATTCACCCCTCCACTTT
D gene: -; J gene: TRBJ2-1; V gene: TRBV5-1; clone size: -; CDR3 protein: CASSLAPWAGNEQFF; CDR3 DNA: TGCGCCAGCAGCTTGGCCCCGTGGGCGGGGAATGAGCAGTTCTTC
D gene: TRBD1; J gene: TRBJ1-5; V gene: TRBV5-6; clone size: -; CDR3 protein: CASSLTGTDYQPQHF; CDR3 DNA: TGTGCCAGCAGCTTGACAGGGACAGATTATCAGCCCCAGCATTTT
D gene: -; J gene: TRBJ1-2; V gene: TRBV29-1; clone size: few; CDR3 protein: CSVDKGLGGYTF; CDR3 DNA: TGCAGCGTTGATAAAGGCCTAGGGGGCTACACCTTC
D gene: TRBD2; J gene: TRBJ2-7; V gene: TRBV7-9; clone size: -; CDR3 protein: CASSATSEVSYEQYF; CDR3 DNA: TGTGCCAGCAGCGCGACTAGCGAAGTTTCCTACGAGCAGTACTTC
D gene: TRBD2; J gene: TRBJ2-7; V gene: TRBV5-6; clone size: -; CDR3 protein: CASSLAGANYEQYF; CDR3 DNA: TGTGCCAGCAGCCTAGCGGGGGCGAACTACGAGCAGTACTTC
D gene: TRBD2; J gene: TRBJ2-3; V gene: TRBV19; clone size: -; CDR3 protein: CASRLAGADTQYF; CDR3 DNA: TGTGCCAGTAGGTTAGCGGGAGCGGATACGCAGTATTTT
D gene: -; J gene: TRBJ1-2; V gene: TRBV7-9; clone size: -; CDR3 protein: CASSAESFNSGHGYTF; CDR3 DNA: TGTGCCAGCAGCGCAGAGAGTTTCAATAGCGGTCATGGCTACACCTTC
D gene: -; J gene: TRBJ1-3; V gene: TRBV7-9; clone size: -; CDR3 protein: CASSFVGLGGASGNTIYF; CDR3 DNA: TGTGCCAGCAGCTTCGTGGGGCTTGGGGGAGCCTCTGGAAACACCATATATTTT
D gene: -; J gene: TRBJ2-1; V gene: TRBV27; clone size: -; CDR3 protein: CASRLTGATNEQFF; CDR3 DNA: TGTGCCAGCAGACTGACTGGGGCCACCAATGAGCAGTTCTTC
D gene: -; J gene: TRBJ2-7; V gene: TRBV6-6; clone size: -; CDR3 protein: CASSYSFPAYEQYF; CDR3 DNA: TGTGCCAGCAGTTACTCGTTCCCGGCCTACGAGCAGTACTTC